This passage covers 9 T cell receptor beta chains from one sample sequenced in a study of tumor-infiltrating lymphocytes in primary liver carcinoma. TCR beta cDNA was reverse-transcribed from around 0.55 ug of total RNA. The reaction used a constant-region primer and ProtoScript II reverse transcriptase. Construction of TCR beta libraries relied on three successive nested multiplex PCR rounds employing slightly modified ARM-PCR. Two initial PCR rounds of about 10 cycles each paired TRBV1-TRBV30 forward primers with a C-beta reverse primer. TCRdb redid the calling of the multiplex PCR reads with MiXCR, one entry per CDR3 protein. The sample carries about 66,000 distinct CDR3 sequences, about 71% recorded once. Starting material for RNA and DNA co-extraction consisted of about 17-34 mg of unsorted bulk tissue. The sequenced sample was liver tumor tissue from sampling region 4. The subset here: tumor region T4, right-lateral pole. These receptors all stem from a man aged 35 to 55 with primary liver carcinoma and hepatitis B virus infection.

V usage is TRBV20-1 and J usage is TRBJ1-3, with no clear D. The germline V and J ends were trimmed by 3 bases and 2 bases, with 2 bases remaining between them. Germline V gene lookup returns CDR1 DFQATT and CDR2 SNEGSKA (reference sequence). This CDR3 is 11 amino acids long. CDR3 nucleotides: TGCAGTGCTAGGACTGGAAACACCATATATTTT. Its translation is CSARTGNTIYF.

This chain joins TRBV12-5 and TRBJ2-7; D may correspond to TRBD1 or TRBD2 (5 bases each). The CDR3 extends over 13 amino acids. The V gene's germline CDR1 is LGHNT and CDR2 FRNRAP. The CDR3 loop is CASKGTDSYEQYF. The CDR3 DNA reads TGTGCCAGTAAGGGGACCGATTCCTACGAGCAGTACTTC.

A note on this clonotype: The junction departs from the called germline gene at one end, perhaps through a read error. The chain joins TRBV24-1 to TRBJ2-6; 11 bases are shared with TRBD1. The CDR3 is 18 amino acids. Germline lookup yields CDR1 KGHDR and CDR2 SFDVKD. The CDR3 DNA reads TGTTCTACCAGTGGTGCGGGACAGGGGGACTCTGGGGCCAACCTCCTGACTTTC. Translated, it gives CSTSGAGQGDSGANLLTF.

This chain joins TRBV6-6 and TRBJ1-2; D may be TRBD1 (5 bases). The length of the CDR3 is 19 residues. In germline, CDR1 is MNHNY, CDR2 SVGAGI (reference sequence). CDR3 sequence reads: CTTTHETYRTTKGHYGYTF. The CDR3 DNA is TGTACCACCACTCATGAAACGTATAGGACAACGAAAGGCCACTATGGCTACACCTTC.

CDR3 in amino acids: CSVGDLPVWEQYF. Written as DNA, the CDR3 is TGCAGCGTAGGGGACTTACCTGTCTGGGAGCAGTACTTC. The rearrangement links TRBV29-1 to TRBJ2-7; tentatively, D is TRBD2 (6 bases). V was clipped by 6 bases and J by 7 bases, with 19 bases between them. The germline CDR1 and CDR2 sequences are SQVTM and ANQGSEA. The CDR3 covers 13 residues.

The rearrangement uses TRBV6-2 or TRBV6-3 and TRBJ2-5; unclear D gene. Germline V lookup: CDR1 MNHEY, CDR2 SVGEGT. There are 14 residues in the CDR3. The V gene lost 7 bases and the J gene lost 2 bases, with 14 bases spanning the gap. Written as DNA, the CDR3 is TGTGCCAGCAACAAACGTTCAAGTCAAGAGACCCAGTACTTC. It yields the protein CASNKRSSQETQYF.

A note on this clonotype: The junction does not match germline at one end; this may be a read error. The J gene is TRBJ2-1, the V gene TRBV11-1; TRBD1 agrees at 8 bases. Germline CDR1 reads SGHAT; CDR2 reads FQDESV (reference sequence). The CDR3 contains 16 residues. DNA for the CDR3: TGTGTCAGCAACTTAGCGGACAGGGCGTACTACAACGAGCAGTTCTTC. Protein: CVSNLADRAYYNEQFF.

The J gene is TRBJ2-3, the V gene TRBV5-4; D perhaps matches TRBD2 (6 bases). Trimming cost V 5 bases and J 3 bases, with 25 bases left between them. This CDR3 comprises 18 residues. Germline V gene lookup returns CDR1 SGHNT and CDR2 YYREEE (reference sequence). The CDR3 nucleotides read TGTGCCAGCAGTCACTGTAACGTACTAGCTGGAGTGACAGATACGCAGTATTTT. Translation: CASSHCNVLAGVTDTQYF.

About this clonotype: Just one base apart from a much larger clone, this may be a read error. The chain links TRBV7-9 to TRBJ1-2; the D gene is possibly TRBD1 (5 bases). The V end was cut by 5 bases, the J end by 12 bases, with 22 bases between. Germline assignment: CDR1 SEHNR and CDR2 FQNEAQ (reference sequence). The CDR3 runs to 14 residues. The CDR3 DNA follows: TGTGCCAGCAGCCGAGCTGGGGGGTATGAAGGCCACACCTTC. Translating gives CASSRAGGYEGHTF.